The 2 T cell receptor beta chains below all came from one sample that was sequenced in a study of T cell repertoires in ileal Crohn's disease. The method was immunoSEQ multiplex PCR; TCRdb's version includes in-frame clones alone and lacks a portion of them. There are around 9,900 clones in the sample; roughly 78% occur only once, and about 20% lies in the top ten. Time point meaning: neoterminal ileum biopsy at postoperative endoscopy, about 6 months after surgery. The sample comprised ileal tissue. The source is an adult with Crohn's disease.

V and J are TRBV6-1 and TRBJ1-2; D is uncertain. This CDR3 is built from 13 residues. V lost 2 bases and J lost 3, with 7 bases in between. The germline V gene encodes CDR1 MNHNS and CDR2 SASEGT. CDR3 nucleotide sequence: TGTGCCAGCAGTGAAAACAGCTACTATGGCTACACCTTC. This codes for CASSENSYYGYTF.

CDR3: CASSFLTQGLDDYGYTF. The CDR3 nucleotides read TGCGCCAGCAGCTTTTTAACTCAGGGGTTGGACGACTATGGCTACACCTTC. This chain uses TRBV5-1 with TRBJ1-2; tentatively, D is TRBD1 (6 bases). The CDR3 loop spans 17 amino acids. Trimming left V 2 bases short and J 3 bases short, with 20 bases between. Germline V gives CDR1 SGHRS, CDR2 YFSETQ.